These 20 T cell receptor beta chains came from one sample sequenced in a study of blood T cell repertoires in COVID-19. Here immunoSEQ multiplex PCR was the method, and the copy in TCRdb shows in-frame clones only, minus some. The sample holds approximately 210,000 clones, roughly 88% seen once. Sequencing input: PBMCs or T cells enriched from blood (not recorded which). Receptors were obtained from a woman in her forties or fifties with acute COVID-19.

This CDR3 reads CASSLLPNSGQTYEQYF. The CDR3, as DNA: TGCGCCAGCAGCTTACTACCAAACTCTGGACAGACTTACGAGCAGTACTTC. The V gene is TRBV5-1, the J gene TRBJ2-7; perhaps TRBD1 as D (6 bases). The CDR3 runs to 17 residues. CDR1 SGHRS and CDR2 YFSETQ come from the germline V gene. Trimming shortened V by 2 bases and J by 4 bases, and 22 bases separated the two germline ends.

The chain is built from TRBV7-2 and TRBJ1-5; no clear D gene. V was clipped by 4 bases and J by 4 bases, with 17 bases between them. The CDR3 contains 16 residues. Germline lookup yields CDR1 SGHTA and CDR2 FQGNSA. The CDR3 nucleotides are TGTGCCAGCAGCTCCCGCTTACATGGAGGAAATCAGCCCCAGCATTTT. Amino acids: CASSSRLHGGNQPQHF.

V is TRBV27 and J is TRBJ1-3, with unresolved D. The germline gives CDR1 MNHEY, CDR2 SMNVEV (reference sequence). This CDR3 is built from 17 residues. The ends were cut back, 5 bases at V and 0 bases at J, with 17 bases in the middle. CDR3: CASSPYFLSSSGNTIYF. The DNA for the CDR3 is TGTGCCAGCAGTCCGTACTTTCTATCAAGCTCTGGAAACACCATATATTTT.

The V and J genes are TRBV5-1 and TRBJ1-6, with 7 bases that match TRBD1. The CDR3 totals 15 residues. The V gene's germline CDR1 is SGHRS and CDR2 YFSETQ. V shed 4 bases and J 5 bases; nucleotides not matched to a gene: 6. DNA of the CDR3: TGCGCCAGCAGCCCGGGGGACAGAGATAATTCACCCCTCCACTTT. Its protein is CASSPGDRDNSPLHF.

The genes are TRBV11-2 and TRBJ2-3, with 8 bases aligning to TRBD1. Germline values: CDR1 SGHAT, CDR2 FQNNGV. CDR3 length: 15 amino acids. V lost 2 bases, J lost 14 bases, and 15 bases stayed unmatched. The CDR3 is CASSLSGQGSIDRYF. The CDR3 nucleotides read TGTGCCAGCAGCTTATCCGGACAGGGATCTATCGATCGGTATTTT.

The chain carries TRBV2 and TRBJ2-1; the D gene is possibly TRBD2 (5 bases). There are 15 residues in the CDR3. CDR1 SNHLY and CDR2 FYNNEI come from the germline V gene. Trimming took off 3 bases at V and 3 bases at J, with 12 bases between the two ends. The CDR3 loop is CASSDRGRNYNEQFF. Written as DNA, the CDR3 is TGTGCCAGCAGTGACCGGGGAAGGAACTACAATGAGCAGTTCTTC.

The genes are TRBV27 and TRBJ2-1; 10 positions agree with TRBD2. CDR3 length equals 17 residues. Trimming took 3 bases from V and 4 from J; bases not matched to a gene: 9. Germline CDR1 and CDR2: MNHEY and SMNVEV (reference sequence). The CDR3 region has the DNA TGTGCCAGCAGTTTTGGGCTAGCGGGGGAAATTTACAATGAGCAGTTCTTC. As protein: CASSFGLAGEIYNEQFF.

The chain links TRBV18 to TRBJ2-5; TRBD1 matches at 7 bases. CDR1 is KGHSH, CDR2 LQKENI, per germline. The CDR3 contains 13 residues. V lost 3 bases and J lost 3; bases outside the gene matches: 1. CDR3 sequence reads: CASSPQGEETQYF. Here the CDR3 DNA reads TGTGCCAGCTCACCTCAGGGGGAAGAGACCCAGTACTTC.

This chain's CDR3 is CASSQERTLYEQYF. CDR3 nucleotide sequence: TGCGCCAGCAGCCAAGAACGGACACTTTACGAGCAGTACTTC. The V call is TRBV4-3, the J call TRBJ2-7, with D possibly TRBD1 on 5 matching bases. Germline loops: CDR1 LGHNA, CDR2 YSLEER. The length of the CDR3 is 14 residues. V gave up 0 bases and J gave up 4 bases, with 10 bases separating them.

This clone occurred once. The V and J genes are TRBV27 and TRBJ2-3; a possible D gene is TRBD2 (6 bases). Germline lookup yields CDR1 MNHEY and CDR2 SMNVEV (reference sequence). This CDR3 is built from 14 residues. V gave up 4 bases and J gave up 7 bases, with 15 bases separating them. The CDR3 bases are TGTGCCAGCAGTTCCTTCAGACTAGGACATACGCAGTATTTT. Translation gives CASSSFRLGHTQYF.

The chain links TRBV28 to TRBJ2-7; 7 bases map to TRBD2. V dropped 2 bases and J dropped 5; count of bases not matched to a gene: 9. CDR1 is MDHEN and CDR2 is SYDVKM in the germline V gene. The CDR3 contains 15 residues. CDR3 nucleotide sequence: TGTGCCAGCAGTTTACCCGGGACTACCGGGGACGAGCAGTACTTC. Translated, it gives CASSLPGTTGDEQYF.

The chain combines TRBV28 with TRBJ1-2; 9 bases fit TRBD1. CDR1 is MDHEN, CDR2 SYDVKM, per germline. J gave up 4 bases and V 6 bases, and 9 bases lay outside the gene matches. The CDR3 is made up of 15 amino acids. CDR3 coding DNA: TGTGCCAGCAGAACCGGGACAGGGATCTTCTATGGCTACACCTTC. The encoded protein is CASRTGTGIFYGYTF.

The CDR3 DNA sequence: TGTGCCAGCAGCACCGACAGGGGGCACTACGAGCAGTACTTC. It is translated as CASSTDRGHYEQYF. This chain joins TRBV7-9 and TRBJ2-7, with 10 bases that match TRBD1. V was pared by 5 bases and J by 3 bases, with 4 bases of the junction left unmatched. This CDR3 is 14 amino acids long. Germline CDR1 is SEHNR and CDR2 is FQNEAQ (reference sequence).

The chain employs TRBV27 and TRBJ2-1; D may be TRBD2 (5 bases). V was shortened by 2 bases and J by 2 bases, with 10 bases between the two germline ends. The CDR3 covers 15 residues. Germline CDR1 reads MNHEY; CDR2 reads SMNVEV (reference sequence). CDR3 loop: CASSLVGDPYNEQFF. The CDR3 DNA follows: TGTGCCAGCAGTTTAGTGGGAGACCCCTACAATGAGCAGTTCTTC.

The chain combines TRBV19 with TRBJ1-5, with 8 bases lining up with TRBD1. The CDR3 spans 15 residues. Trimming took 4 bases from V and 7 from J; bases not matched to a gene: 9. In germline, CDR1 is LNHDA, CDR2 SQIVND (reference sequence). CDR3 nucleotide sequence: TGTGCCAGTAGTACCTACCAGGGGGCGCGGCAGCCCCAGCATTTT. Translated, it gives CASSTYQGARQPQHF.

This rearrangement joins TRBV3-1 (or the pseudogene TRBV3-2) to TRBJ2-7; possibly TRBD1 for D (6 bases). In germline, CDR1 is LGHDT, CDR2 YNNKEL (reference sequence). This CDR3 has 15 residues. V was trimmed by 4 bases and J by 1 base, leaving 14 bases between them. The CDR3 loop is CASSLGGKASYEQYF. As DNA, the CDR3 is TGTGCCAGCAGCCTAGGGGGTAAGGCGTCCTACGAGCAGTACTTC.

The rearrangement uses TRBV6-5 and TRBJ1-2, with 10 bases matching TRBD1. Looked up from germline, CDR1 is MNHEY and CDR2 is SVGAGI. CDR3 length equals 15 residues. V gave up 2 bases and J gave up 7 bases; unmatched junction bases: 7. The CDR3 DNA reads as TGTGCCAGCAGTTACGGGGACAGGGGAAGGGGTGGCTACACCTTC. The encoded protein is CASSYGDRGRGGYTF.

The genes are TRBV10-3 and TRBJ1-1, with a weak D call TRBD1 (6 bases). CDR3 length: 15 amino acids. The germline V and J ends were trimmed by 7 bases and 1 base, with 16 bases remaining between them. Germline CDR1 ENHRY, CDR2 SYGVKD. CDR3 DNA sequence: TGTGCCATCAACTTCCAGGACAGTCCGAACACTGAAGCTTTCTTT. It encodes CAINFQDSPNTEAFF.

The chain recombines TRBV5-1 with TRBJ2-5, with D unresolved. The CDR3 covers 14 residues. Germline CDR1 SGHRS, CDR2 YFSETQ. V was pared by 0 bases and J by 11 bases, with 17 bases between. This CDR3 is CASSLDSGDTEQYF. The CDR3 coding sequence is TGCGCCAGCAGCTTGGACTCCGGCGACACGGAACAGTACTTC.

The chain carries TRBV19 and TRBJ2-7; 10 nucleotides align to TRBD1. The CDR3 has 17 residues. V dropped 5 bases and J dropped 1; count of bases not matched to a gene: 11. Germline CDR1 reads LNHDA; CDR2 reads SQIVND (reference sequence). The CDR3 DNA reads as TGTGCCAGTAGTTCCACCGACAGGGGGCTTGGATCCTACGAGCAGTACTTC. Translation: CASSSTDRGLGSYEQYF.